Listed below are T cell receptor beta chains from one sample, sequenced in a study of liver allograft versus peripheral blood T cells. TCRdb independently ran MiXCR on the reads; one entry per CDR3 protein. The sample lists 1,400 or so distinct CDR3 sequences; roughly 13% were seen once. These TCRs come from a human patient who had a liver transplant. Some T cells may be provided by the graft donor. The CDR3 runs from the conserved cysteine through the conserved F or W. A D gene is named only where the DNA matches it firmly.

d_call: .
j_call: TRBJ2-3
v_call: TRBV6-6
cdr3_aa: CASSYSRDTDTQYF

d_call: .
j_call: TRBJ1-1
v_call: TRBV25-1
cdr3_aa: CASSGQSNTEAFF

d_call: .
j_call: TRBJ1-2
v_call: TRBV2
cdr3_aa: CASSGGNYGYTF

d_call: TRBD2
j_call: TRBJ2-5
v_call: TRBV6-1
cdr3_aa: CASIRLAGGGETQYF

d_call: .
j_call: TRBJ1-4
v_call: TRBV19
cdr3_aa: CASSIGGKKLFF

d_call: .
j_call: TRBJ1-5
v_call: TRBV5-4
cdr3_aa: CASSLGGLRDQPQHF

d_call: .
j_call: TRBJ2-1
v_call: TRBV5-6
cdr3_aa: CASSLVANPYNEQFF

d_call: .
j_call: TRBJ1-6
v_call: TRBV6-2/TRBV6-3
cdr3_aa: CASSYDGLDNSPLHF

d_call: .
j_call: TRBJ1-3
v_call: TRBV5-6
cdr3_aa: CASSSRGTGNTIYF

d_call: .
j_call: TRBJ1-1
v_call: TRBV18
cdr3_aa: CASSPPTTPLGAEAFF

d_call: .
j_call: TRBJ1-5
v_call: TRBV10-3
cdr3_aa: CAISERGLYQPQHF

d_call: TRBD1
j_call: TRBJ1-2
v_call: TRBV27
cdr3_aa: CASSLSVEGGNGYTF

d_call: .
j_call: TRBJ1-1
v_call: TRBV5-5
cdr3_aa: CASSLMILVNTEAFF

d_call: TRBD2
j_call: TRBJ2-1
v_call: TRBV18
cdr3_aa: CASSLPGLAGNNEQFF

d_call: TRBD1
j_call: TRBJ1-1
v_call: TRBV27
cdr3_aa: CASSAFPGTGNTEAFF

d_call: .
j_call: TRBJ1-2
v_call: TRBV30
cdr3_aa: CAWSLSPGYGYTF

d_call: .
j_call: TRBJ2-7
v_call: TRBV6-2/TRBV6-3
cdr3_aa: CASSYSTSSYEQYF

d_call: .
j_call: TRBJ2-7
v_call: TRBV7-9
cdr3_aa: CASTPGGGLSYEQYF

d_call: TRBD1
j_call: TRBJ1-3
v_call: TRBV18
cdr3_aa: CASSPLSADRAGNTIYF

d_call: .
j_call: TRBJ1-4
v_call: TRBV6-1
cdr3_aa: CASSPEGETNEKLFF

d_call: .
j_call: TRBJ1-2
v_call: TRBV20-1
cdr3_aa: CSVSGGNYGYTF

d_call: .
j_call: TRBJ1-2
v_call: TRBV12-3/TRBV12-4
cdr3_aa: CASSPGAGYGYTF

d_call: .
j_call: TRBJ1-2
v_call: TRBV20-1
cdr3_aa: CSAGAAATYGYTF

d_call: .
j_call: TRBJ1-1
v_call: TRBV19
cdr3_aa: CASTLIWGGQAFF

d_call: .
j_call: TRBJ1-3
v_call: TRBV18
cdr3_aa: CASSPAGGLGNTIYF

d_call: .
j_call: TRBJ1-2
v_call: TRBV6-1
cdr3_aa: CASRSPGMGYTF

d_call: .
j_call: TRBJ1-3
v_call: TRBV6-2/TRBV6-3
cdr3_aa: CASSADRLSGNTIYF

d_call: .
j_call: TRBJ1-2
v_call: TRBV6-1
cdr3_aa: CASSDGDISWAYGYTF

d_call: TRBD1
j_call: TRBJ1-5
v_call: TRBV6-2/TRBV6-3
cdr3_aa: CASSYLARGQGQPQHF

d_call: .
j_call: TRBJ1-4
v_call: TRBV5-6
cdr3_aa: CASERRGEATNEKLFF

d_call: TRBD1
j_call: TRBJ1-6
v_call: TRBV7-2
cdr3_aa: CASSSRQGSYNSPLHF

d_call: .
j_call: TRBJ2-7
v_call: TRBV5-5
cdr3_aa: CASSRGRTGRVSYEQYF

d_call: .
j_call: TRBJ1-1
v_call: TRBV19
cdr3_aa: CASSGQGNTEAFF

d_call: .
j_call: TRBJ1-1
v_call: TRBV7-9
cdr3_aa: CASSSIGGPTEAFF

d_call: .
j_call: TRBJ2-4
v_call: TRBV27
cdr3_aa: CASSPQGGKNIQYF

d_call: .
j_call: TRBJ1-1
v_call: TRBV15
cdr3_aa: CATSRDSGSRQNTEAFF

d_call: .
j_call: TRBJ1-6
v_call: TRBV2
cdr3_aa: CASKQGPNSPLHF

d_call: .
j_call: TRBJ2-7
v_call: TRBV6-2/TRBV6-3
cdr3_aa: CASRAGYEQYF

d_call: .
j_call: TRBJ1-5
v_call: TRBV7-9
cdr3_aa: CASSLRDNQPQHF

d_call: TRBD1
j_call: TRBJ2-7
v_call: TRBV5-5
cdr3_aa: CASSSDRASYEQYF

d_call: .
j_call: TRBJ2-3
v_call: TRBV29-1
cdr3_aa: CSVYSGTDTQYF

d_call: TRBD1
j_call: TRBJ1-1
v_call: TRBV6-6
cdr3_aa: CASSYAGTGRIEAFF

d_call: .
j_call: TRBJ2-7
v_call: TRBV7-2
cdr3_aa: CASSLEAGQSYEQYF

d_call: .
j_call: TRBJ1-5
v_call: TRBV7-2
cdr3_aa: CASSPTDYSNQPQHF

d_call: .
j_call: TRBJ2-2
v_call: TRBV24-1
cdr3_aa: CATSDPGLSGPDTGELFF

d_call: TRBD1
j_call: TRBJ1-2
v_call: TRBV6-5
cdr3_aa: CASSRGQDYGYTF

d_call: .
j_call: TRBJ2-3
v_call: TRBV11-3
cdr3_aa: CASSLGGQPSTDTQYF

d_call: .
j_call: TRBJ2-1
v_call: TRBV5-5
cdr3_aa: CASSQGTESSYNEQFF

d_call: TRBD1
j_call: TRBJ1-3
v_call: TRBV12-3/TRBV12-4
cdr3_aa: CASSSGGATGNTIYF

d_call: .
j_call: TRBJ1-3
v_call: TRBV7-2
cdr3_aa: CASSLTGRAGNTIYF

d_call: TRBD2
j_call: TRBJ2-4
v_call: TRBV6-6
cdr3_aa: CASMNSGRNIQYF

d_call: .
j_call: TRBJ1-1
v_call: TRBV6-1
cdr3_aa: CASTSRRGEGTEAFF

d_call: .
j_call: TRBJ2-7
v_call: TRBV10-2
cdr3_aa: CASSERNEQYF

d_call: .
j_call: TRBJ2-1
v_call: TRBV19
cdr3_aa: CASTAAGTSSYNEQFF

d_call: TRBD1
j_call: TRBJ1-2
v_call: TRBV7-2
cdr3_aa: CASSSTPGQGSYGYTF

d_call: .
j_call: TRBJ1-5
v_call: TRBV6-5
cdr3_aa: CASSYSFAQPQHF

d_call: .
j_call: TRBJ1-2
v_call: TRBV10-3
cdr3_aa: CAISVSGDNYGYTF